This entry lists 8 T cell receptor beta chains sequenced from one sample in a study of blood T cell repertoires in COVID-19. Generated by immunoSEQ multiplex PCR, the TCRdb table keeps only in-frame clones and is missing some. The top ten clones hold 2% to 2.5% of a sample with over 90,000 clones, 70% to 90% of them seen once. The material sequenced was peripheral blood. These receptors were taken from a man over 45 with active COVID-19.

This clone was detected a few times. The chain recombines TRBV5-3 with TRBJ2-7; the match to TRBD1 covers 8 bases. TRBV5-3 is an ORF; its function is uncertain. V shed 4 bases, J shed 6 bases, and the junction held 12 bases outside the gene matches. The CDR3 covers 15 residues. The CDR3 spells CARSLGDRRPVEQYF. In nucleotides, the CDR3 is TGTGCCAGAAGCCTGGGGGACAGGAGGCCTGTCGAGCAGTACTTC.

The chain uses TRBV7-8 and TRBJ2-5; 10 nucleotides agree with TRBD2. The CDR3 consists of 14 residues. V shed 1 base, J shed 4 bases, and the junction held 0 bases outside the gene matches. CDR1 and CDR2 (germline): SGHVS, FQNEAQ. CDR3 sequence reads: CASSLGLAGETQYF. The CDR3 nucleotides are TGTGCCAGCAGCTTAGGACTAGCGGGAGAGACCCAGTACTTC.

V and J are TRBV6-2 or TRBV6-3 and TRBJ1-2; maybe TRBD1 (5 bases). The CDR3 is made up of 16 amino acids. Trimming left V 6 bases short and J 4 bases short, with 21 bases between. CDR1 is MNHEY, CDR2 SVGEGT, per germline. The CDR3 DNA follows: TGTGCCAGCAGCCTAAGTGGACACGGATCCTTCTATGGCTACACCTTC. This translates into CASSLSGHGSFYGYTF.

The CDR3 loop reads CASSLSRGAYEQYF. CDR3 bases: TGTGCCAGCAGCCTCTCGCGGGGGGCCTACGAGCAGTACTTC. The chain couples TRBV6-5 to TRBJ2-7; TRBD2 aligns across 8 bases. V gave up 6 bases and J gave up 2 bases; unmatched junction bases: 6. The CDR3 covers 14 residues. The germline gives CDR1 MNHEY, CDR2 SVGAGI.

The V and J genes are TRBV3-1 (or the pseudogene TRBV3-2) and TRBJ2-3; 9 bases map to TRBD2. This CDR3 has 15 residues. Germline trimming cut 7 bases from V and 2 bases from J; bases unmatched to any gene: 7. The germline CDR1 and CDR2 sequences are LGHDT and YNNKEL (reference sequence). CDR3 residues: CASKSSGANTDTQYF. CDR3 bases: TGTGCCAGCAAATCTAGCGGGGCGAACACAGATACGCAGTATTTT.

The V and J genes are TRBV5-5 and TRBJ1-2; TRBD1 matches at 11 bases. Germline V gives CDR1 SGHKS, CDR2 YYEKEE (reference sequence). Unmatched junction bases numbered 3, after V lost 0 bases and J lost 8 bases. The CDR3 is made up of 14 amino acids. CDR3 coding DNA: TGTGCCAGCAGCTTGGAACGGGACAGGGGGGGCTACACCTTC. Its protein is CASSLERDRGGYTF.

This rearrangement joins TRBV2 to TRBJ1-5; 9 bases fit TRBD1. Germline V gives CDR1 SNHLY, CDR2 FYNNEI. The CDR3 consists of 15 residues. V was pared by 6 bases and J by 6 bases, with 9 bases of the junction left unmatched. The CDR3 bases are TGTGCCAGCAGAACAGGGGGCGGGGGAGGTCAGCCCCAGCATTTT. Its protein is CASRTGGGGGQPQHF.

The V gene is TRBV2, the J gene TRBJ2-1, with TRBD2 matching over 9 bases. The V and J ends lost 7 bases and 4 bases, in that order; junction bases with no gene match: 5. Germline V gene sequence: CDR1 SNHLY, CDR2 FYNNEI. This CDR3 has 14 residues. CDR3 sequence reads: CASKRLAEYNEQFF. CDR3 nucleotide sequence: TGTGCCAGCAAGAGACTAGCGGAGTACAATGAGCAGTTCTTC.